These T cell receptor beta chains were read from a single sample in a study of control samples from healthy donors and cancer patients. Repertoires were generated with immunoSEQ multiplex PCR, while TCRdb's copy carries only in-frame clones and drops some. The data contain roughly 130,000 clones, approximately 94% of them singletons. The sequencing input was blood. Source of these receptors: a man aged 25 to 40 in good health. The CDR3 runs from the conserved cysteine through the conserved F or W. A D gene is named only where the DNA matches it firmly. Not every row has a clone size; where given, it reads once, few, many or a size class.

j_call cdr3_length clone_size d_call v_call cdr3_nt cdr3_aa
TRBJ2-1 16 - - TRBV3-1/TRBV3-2 TGTGCCAGCAGCCAAGTTGTCGGGGGCCCCATCGATGAGCAGTTCTTC CASSQVVGGPIDEQFF
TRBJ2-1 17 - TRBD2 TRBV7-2 TGTGCCAGCAGCTTAGAGATCAGGACTAGCGGGAACAATGAGCAGTTCTTC CASSLEIRTSGNNEQFF
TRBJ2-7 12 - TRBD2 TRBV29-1 TGCAGCGTTCCCAGACTAGCGTACGAGCAGTACTTC CSVPRLAYEQYF
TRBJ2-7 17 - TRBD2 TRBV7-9 TGTGCCAGCAGCGACGGGACTAGCGGGGGGCGTTCATACGAGCAGTACTTC CASSDGTSGGRSYEQYF
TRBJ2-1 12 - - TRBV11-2 TGTGCCAGCAGCTTAATGATGGGGCTAGCGTTCTTC CASSLMMGLAFF
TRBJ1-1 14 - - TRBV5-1 TGCGCCAGCAGCTTGGTTGGGGTGAACACTGAAGCTTTCTTT CASSLVGVNTEAFF
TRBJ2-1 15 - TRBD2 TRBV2 TGTGCCAGCAGTCCTCCGGGACTAGGGGGCAATGAGCAGTTCTTC CASSPPGLGGNEQFF
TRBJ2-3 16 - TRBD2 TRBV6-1 TGTGCCAGCAGTGAAAGAGCGGGGGGGCCGCGAGATACGCAGTATTTT CASSERAGGPRDTQYF
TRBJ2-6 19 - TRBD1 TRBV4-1 TGCGCCAGCAGCCAGTTCAGGGGACAGGGGCCCTTGGGGGCCAACGTCCTGACTTTC CASSQFRGQGPLGANVLTF
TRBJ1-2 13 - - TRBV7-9 TGTGCCAGCAGCTTAGGACCCGGGGGCGACTACACCTTC CASSLGPGGDYTF
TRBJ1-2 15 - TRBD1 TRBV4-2 TGTGCCAGCAGCACCCGACAGGGGGAGTGGTATGGCTACACCTTC CASSTRQGEWYGYTF
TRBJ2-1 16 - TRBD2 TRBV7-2 TGTGCCAGCAGCTTACCGGGACTAGCGGGGGGCGATGAGCAGTTCTTC CASSLPGLAGGDEQFF
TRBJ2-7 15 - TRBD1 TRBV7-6 TGTGCCAGCAGCCCTGGGACAGTTTCTTACTACGAGCAGTACTTC CASSPGTVSYYEQYF
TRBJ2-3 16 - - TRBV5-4 TGTGCCAGCAGCCCGGGTGCCGGGGGCGACGCAGATACGCAGTATTTT CASSPGAGGDADTQYF
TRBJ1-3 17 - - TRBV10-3 TGTGCCATCAGTGCGCGCCAGGTCGTGAGCTCTGGAAACACCATATATTTT CAISARQVVSSGNTIYF
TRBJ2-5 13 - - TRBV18 TGTGCCAGCTCACCATGGGACCGAGAGACCCAGTACTTC CASSPWDRETQYF
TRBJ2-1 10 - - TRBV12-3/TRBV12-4 TGTGCCAGCAGTGGCTCTGAGCAGTTCTTC CASSGSEQFF
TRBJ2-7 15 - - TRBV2 TGTGCCAGCAAATACCGGGGCGATACAGTTTACGAGCAGTACTTC CASKYRGDTVYEQYF
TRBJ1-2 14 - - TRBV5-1 TGCGCCAGCAGCTTGGGAACGGCTAACTATGGCTACACCTTC CASSLGTANYGYTF
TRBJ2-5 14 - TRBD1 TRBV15 TGTGCCACCAGCAAGCCCAGGGGGCAGGAGACCCAGTACTTC CATSKPRGQETQYF
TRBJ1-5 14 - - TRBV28 TGTGCCAGCAGTTTGGCCAACTGGAATCAGCCCCAGCATTTT CASSLANWNQPQHF
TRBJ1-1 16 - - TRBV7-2 TGTGCCAGCAGGGACGGGACATTTCTAGGTGACACTGAAGCTTTCTTT CASRDGTFLGDTEAFF
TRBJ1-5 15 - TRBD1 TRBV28 TGTGCCAGCAGGGAGGGACAGGGGGGGTATCAGCCCCAGCATTTT CASREGQGGYQPQHF
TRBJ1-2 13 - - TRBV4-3 TGCGCCAGCAGCCACGACAGCCTCTATGGCTACACCTTC CASSHDSLYGYTF
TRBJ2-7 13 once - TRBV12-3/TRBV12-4 TGTGCCAGCAGACTGGGGATCTCCTACGAGCAGTACTTC CASRLGISYEQYF
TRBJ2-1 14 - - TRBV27 TGTGCCAGCTCCGGACTTATCGAACAGGATGAGCAGTTCTTC CASSGLIEQDEQFF
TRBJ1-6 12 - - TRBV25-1 TGTGCCAGCAGTGCCGACAGCCGCCACCTCCACTTT CASSADSRHLHF
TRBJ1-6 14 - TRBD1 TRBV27 TGTGCCAGCAGTTTCTGGACAGGGAATTCACCCCTCCACTTT CASSFWTGNSPLHF
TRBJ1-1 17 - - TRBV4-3 TGCGCCAGCAGCCAAGACTTTGTAGGTTCTACGAACACTGAAGCTTTCTTT CASSQDFVGSTNTEAFF
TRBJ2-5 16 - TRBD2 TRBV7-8 TGTGCCAGCAGCTTCGCCTTAGCGGGGGCGCAAGAGACCCAGTACTTC CASSFALAGAQETQYF
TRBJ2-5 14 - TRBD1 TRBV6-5 TGTGCCAGCAGTTCCTACAGGGGACAAGAGACCCAGTACTTC CASSSYRGQETQYF
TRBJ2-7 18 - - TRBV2 TGTGCCAGCAGGGAACAAGAAGGCGCCAGGGAGTTAGCCTACGAGCAGTACTTC CASREQEGARELAYEQYF